This record looks at one T cell receptor beta chain sequence and its context. Its antigen is currently unknown. Looked up from germline, CDR1 is MDHEN and CDR2 is SYDVKM. The V gene lost 8 bases and the J gene lost 6 bases, with 8 bases spanning the gap. CDR3 length: 12 residues. The sample belongs to a study of beta chain features in type 1 diabetes. Study at large: Age, gender, cell numbers and subset yield matched between patients and controls.

The authors reverse transcribed all of the isolated RNA, so sequencing captured expressed TCRB transcripts. Naive, central memory and regulatory T cell samples came to a mean of about 3.9 million reads. Clones were sequenced by immunoSEQ multiplex PCR, and TCRdb holds only the in-frame ones, with some missing. This sample has approximately 150,000 clones, with about 10% found just once. Study-wide results and limits: Within each of all four CD4+ subsets, Type 1 diabetes patients had TCRB CDR3s that were moderately but significantly shorter. Researchers reported that naive, central memory and Treg TCRB repertoires appeared more similar in patients than in healthy donors.

The sequence came from a man aged 25 to 40 with type 1 diabetes. The V and J genes are TRBV28 and TRBJ1-6; the D gene is possibly TRBD1 (5 bases). The sample taken for sequencing was central memory CD4+ T cells from blood. The DNA of the CDR3 is TGTGCCAGCGACGACAGTAATTCACCCCTCCACTTT. It encodes CASDDSNSPLHF.